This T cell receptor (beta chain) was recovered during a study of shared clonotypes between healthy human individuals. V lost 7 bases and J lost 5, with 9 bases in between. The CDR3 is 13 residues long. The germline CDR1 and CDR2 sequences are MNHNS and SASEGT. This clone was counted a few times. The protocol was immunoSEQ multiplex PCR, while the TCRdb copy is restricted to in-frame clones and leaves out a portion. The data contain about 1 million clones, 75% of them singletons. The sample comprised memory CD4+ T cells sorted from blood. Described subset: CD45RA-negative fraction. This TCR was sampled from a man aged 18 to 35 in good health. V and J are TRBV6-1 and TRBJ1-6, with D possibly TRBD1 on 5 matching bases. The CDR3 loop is CASTRDHNSPLHF. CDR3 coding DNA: TGTGCCAGCACTCGGGACCATAATTCACCCCTCCACTTT.